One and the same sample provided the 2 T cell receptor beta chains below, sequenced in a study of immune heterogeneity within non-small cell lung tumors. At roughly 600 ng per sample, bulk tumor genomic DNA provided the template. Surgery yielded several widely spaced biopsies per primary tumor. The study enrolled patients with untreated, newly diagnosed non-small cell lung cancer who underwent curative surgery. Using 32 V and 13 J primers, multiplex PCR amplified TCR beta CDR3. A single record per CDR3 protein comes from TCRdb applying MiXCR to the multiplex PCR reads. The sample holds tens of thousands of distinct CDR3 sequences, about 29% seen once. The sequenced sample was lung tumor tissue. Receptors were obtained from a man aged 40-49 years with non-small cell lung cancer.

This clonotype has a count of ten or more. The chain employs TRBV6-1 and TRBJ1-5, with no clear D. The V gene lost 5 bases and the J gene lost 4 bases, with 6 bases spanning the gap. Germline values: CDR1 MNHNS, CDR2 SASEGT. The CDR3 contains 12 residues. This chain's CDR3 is CASSSPNQPQHF. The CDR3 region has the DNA TGTGCCAGCAGTTCGCCTAATCAGCCCCAGCATTTT.

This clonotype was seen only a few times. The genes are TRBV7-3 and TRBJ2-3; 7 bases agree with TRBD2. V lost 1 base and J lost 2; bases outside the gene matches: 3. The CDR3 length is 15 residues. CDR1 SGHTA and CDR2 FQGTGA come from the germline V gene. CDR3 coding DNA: TGTGCCAGCAGCTTAAGTACTAGCGCCACAGATACGCAGTATTTT. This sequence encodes CASSLSTSATDTQYF.